This T cell receptor (beta chain) came from a study of T cell responses to AZD1222 COVID-19 vaccine. Trimming shortened V by 0 bases and J by 4 bases, and 12 bases separated the two germline ends. This CDR3 region has 15 residues. Germline V lookup: CDR1 MGHRA, CDR2 YSYEKL. Data came from immunoSEQ multiplex PCR; TCRdb stores just in-frame clones and leaves some out. The repertoire holds 90,000 to 150,000 clones, with around 92% as singletons. Study-level findings and limits: Spike-specific TCRs gained breadth and depth after people received two AZD1222 doses. It should be noted that donors were predominantly white British and more often female, and clonal diversity was possibly underestimated. Repertoires were obtained solely post-peak T cell response.

Worth noting for this clone: Its antigen is not known.

The clonotype comes from an adult who received the AZD1222 COVID-19 vaccine. The chain recombines TRBV4-1 with TRBJ2-5; D possibly corresponds to TRBD1 (6 bases). The sample in question was peripheral blood, obtained 28 days after the second AZD1222 dose. The CDR3 loop is CASSQDRAGVETQYF. The CDR3 DNA reads as TGCGCCAGCAGCCAAGACCGGGCAGGGGTAGAGACCCAGTACTTC.